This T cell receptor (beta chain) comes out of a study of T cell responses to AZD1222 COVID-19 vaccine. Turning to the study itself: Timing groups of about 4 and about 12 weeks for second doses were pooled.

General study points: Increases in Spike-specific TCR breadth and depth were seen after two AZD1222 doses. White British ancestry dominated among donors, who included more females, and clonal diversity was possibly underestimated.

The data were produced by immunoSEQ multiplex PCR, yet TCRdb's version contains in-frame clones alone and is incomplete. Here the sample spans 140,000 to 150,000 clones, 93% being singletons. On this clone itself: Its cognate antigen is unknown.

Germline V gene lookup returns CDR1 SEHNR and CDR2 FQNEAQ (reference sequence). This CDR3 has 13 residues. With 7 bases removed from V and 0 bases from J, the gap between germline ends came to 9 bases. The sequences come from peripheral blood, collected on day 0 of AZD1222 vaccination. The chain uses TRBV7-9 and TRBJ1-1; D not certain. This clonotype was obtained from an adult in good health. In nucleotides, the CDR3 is TGTGCCAGCAAGGAGGGCATGAACACTGAAGCTTTCTTT. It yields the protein CASKEGMNTEAFF.